The 2 T cell receptor beta chains below come from one sample, sequenced in a study of T cell repertoires in cytomegalovirus infection. MiXCR, run by TCRdb on the reads, gives a single entry per CDR3 protein. The sample yields approximately 550,000 distinct CDR3 sequences, approximately 15% seen once. The sequencing input was CD8+ T cells from PBMCs. The receptors shown here come from a human donor in good health (CMV status not recorded). Some clones in this sample may be carry-over from other donors' samples.

The rearrangement links TRBV7-9 to TRBJ2-1; 9 bases are shared with TRBD2. The J segment lost 2 bases and the V segment lost 4 bases, leaving 6 bases of the junction unmatched. This CDR3 is 16 amino acids long. Germline loops: CDR1 SEHNR, CDR2 FQNEAQ (reference sequence). In DNA, the CDR3 is TGTGCCAGCAGCTCAGGCGCGGGGGGGGCCTACAATGAGCAGTTCTTC. This encodes CASSSGAGGAYNEQFF. The variable domain in full, completed from reference TRBV7-9 and TRBJ2-1, reads DTGVSQNPRHKITKRGQNVTFRCDPISEHNRLYWYRQTLGQGPEFLTYFQNEAQLEKSRLLSDRFSAERPKGSFSTLEIQRTEQGDSAMYLCASSSGAGGAYNEQFFGPGTRLTVL.

This clonotype was picked up many times. The V gene is TRBV7-9, the J gene TRBJ1-1; weak D call: TRBD1 (6 bases). Between the trimmed V and J ends, which lost 1 base and 9 bases, there was a span of 15 bases. This CDR3 region has 14 residues. CDR1 is SEHNR, CDR2 FQNEAQ, per germline (reference sequence). CDR3 residues: CASSLVLAGEQAFF. CDR3 nucleotide sequence: TGTGCCAGCAGCTTAGTGTTGGCAGGGGAGCAAGCTTTCTTT.